Below are 27 T cell receptor beta chains sequenced from a single sample in a study of response to subunit inactivated influenza vaccine. One entry per CDR3 protein results from TCRdb running MiXCR on the RT-PCR reads. The sample records about 530,000 distinct CDR3 sequences, about 12% being singletons. The material was PBMCs from blood, obtained on the day of vaccination. The receptors come from a man aged 50-59 years who received an inactivated influenza vaccine.

This clonotype was found many times. The chain uses TRBV5-5 and TRBJ2-7; no reliable D call. Trimming left V 5 bases short and J 3 bases short, with 12 bases between. The CDR3 is made up of 13 amino acids. From germline, CDR1 is SGHKS and CDR2 YYEKEE (reference sequence). CDR3 amino acids: CASSSPGLYEQYF. As DNA, the CDR3 is TGTGCCAGCAGTTCACCGGGTCTCTACGAGCAGTACTTC.

This clonotype was counted many times. This chain connects TRBV21-1 to TRBJ2-1; the DNA was not used to check the table's D call, TRBD2. TRBV21-1 is a pseudogene segment. This CDR3 has 17 residues. The CDR3 loop reads CASSYRTSGALNNEQFF. The CDR3 nucleotides read TGTGCCAGCAGCTATAGGACTAGCGGGGCCTTAAACAATGAGCAGTTCTTC.

The sample holds a few counts of this clonotype. The chain uses TRBV15 and TRBJ2-3; no reliable D call. The CDR3 runs 13 residues. From germline, CDR1 is LNHNV and CDR2 YYDKDF (reference sequence). The V end was cut by 7 bases, the J end by 1 base, with 9 bases between. The CDR3 DNA follows: TGTGCCACCACATCAGATCGCACAGATACGCAGTATTTT. Translated, it gives CATTSDRTDTQYF. Using reference TRBV15 and TRBJ2-3 for the parts outside the CDR3, the full variable domain is DAMVIQNPRYQVTQFGKPVTLSCSQTLNHNVMYWYQQKSSQAPKLLFHYYDKDFNNEADTPDNFQSRRPNTSFCFLDIRSPGLGDTAMYLCATTSDRTDTQYFGPGTRLTVL.

The chain couples TRBV4-1 to TRBJ2-1; D is unclear. The CDR3 totals 17 residues. The V end lost 1 base, the J end lost 0 bases, and 13 bases lay between the germline ends. Per germline, CDR1 MGHRA and CDR2 YSYEKL. The CDR3 bases are TGCGCCAGCAGCCAAGGCCAAAGTATACCCTCCTACAATGAGCAGTTCTTC. Translating it yields CASSQGQSIPSYNEQFF.

The table lists this clonotype with many counts. This sequence joins TRBV5-6 and TRBJ1-1, with D maybe TRBD1 (5 bases). V dropped 3 bases and J dropped 2 bases, with 8 bases sitting between them. Germline CDR1 SGHDT, CDR2 YYEEEE. This CDR3 spans 13 amino acids. CDR3 coding DNA: TGTGCCAGCAGCTCTGACAGTAACACTGAAGCTTTCTTT. Its protein product is CASSSDSNTEAFF. Variable domain in full (rest from reference TRBV5-6 and TRBJ1-1): DAGVTQSPTHLIKTRGQQVTLRCSPKSGHDTVSWYQQALGQGPQFIFQYYEEEERQRGNFPDRFSGHQFPNYSSELNVNALLLGDSALYLCASSSDSNTEAFFGQGTRLTVV.

The V gene is TRBV6-5, the J gene TRBJ1-4; 7 bases fit TRBD1. Germline V gives CDR1 MNHEY, CDR2 SVGAGI. Trimming removed 0 bases from V and 7 bases from J; junction bases left unmatched: 8. The CDR3 extends over 16 amino acids. The CDR3 DNA sequence: TGTGCCAGCAGTTACTCGAGTTCAGGGGGTGGTGAAAAACTGTTTTTT. It translates to CASSYSSSGGGEKLFF.

The sample holds many counts of this clonotype. The chain combines TRBV5-1 with TRBJ1-4, with D possibly matching TRBD1 (5 bases). The CDR3 runs 16 residues. Deletions cut 3 bases from V and 6 bases from J, with 18 bases between. Germline CDR1 reads SGHRS; CDR2 reads YFSETQ. CDR3 sequence: CASSSYSGTEYEKLFF. CDR3 nucleotide sequence: TGCGCCAGCAGCTCCTATTCCGGGACTGAGTATGAAAAACTGTTTTTT.

This clonotype turned up a few times. V and J are TRBV27 and TRBJ2-1, with 10 nucleotides matching TRBD1. The V segment lost 5 bases and the J segment 5 bases; nucleotides outside the gene matches: 12. Germline CDR1 reads MNHEY; CDR2 reads SMNVEV (reference sequence). This CDR3 is built from 17 residues. The CDR3 DNA sequence: TGTGCCAGCAGTCCATTATATGGGACAGGGGCCGACAATGAGCAGTTCTTC. It is translated as CASSPLYGTGADNEQFF.

The V gene is TRBV27, the J gene TRBJ1-6; D is uncertain. V lost 1 base and J lost 6, with 13 bases in between. There are 16 residues in the CDR3. Looked up from germline, CDR1 is MNHEY and CDR2 is SMNVEV (reference sequence). Here the CDR3 DNA reads TGTGCCAGCAGTTTATATTTGGCCGGACCTAATTCACCCCTCCACTTT. It translates to CASSLYLAGPNSPLHF.

The V call is TRBV6-2 or TRBV6-3, the J call TRBJ1-5, with a weak D call TRBD1 (6 bases). V lost 5 bases to trimming and J lost 5 bases, with 22 bases between them. The CDR3 contains 17 residues. Germline V gene lookup returns CDR1 MNHEY and CDR2 SVGEGT. The DNA for the CDR3 is TGTGCCAGCAGTATTTTTGCTATGCGGGCAGGGGATCAGCCCCAGCATTTT. This encodes CASSIFAMRAGDQPQHF.

The rearrangement joins TRBV27 to TRBJ2-3, with D hard to call. CDR3 size: 17 residues. CDR1 MNHEY and CDR2 SMNVEV come from the germline V gene (reference sequence). V was trimmed by 4 bases and J by 5 bases, leaving 22 bases between them. The CDR3 protein is CASSSTNGRVYGDTQYF. The CDR3 nucleotides read TGTGCCAGCAGTTCCACGAACGGTAGGGTTTATGGAGATACGCAGTATTTT.

This clonotype was observed a few times. The chain carries TRBV5-1 and TRBJ2-5; D is ambiguous. The CDR3 is made up of 13 amino acids. The germline CDR1 and CDR2 sequences are SGHRS and YFSETQ. The ends were cut back, 0 bases at V and 3 bases at J, with 6 bases in the middle. The CDR3 nucleotides read TGCGCCAGCAGCTTGGAACCGAAAGAGACCCAGTACTTC. Amino acids: CASSLEPKETQYF.

Many counts were recorded for this clonotype. This rearrangement joins TRBV12-3 or TRBV12-4 to TRBJ2-1, with D unclear. This CDR3 region has 12 residues. The V end lost 5 bases, the J end lost 2 bases, and 4 bases lay between the germline ends. The CDR3 sequence: CASSGTYNEQFF. CDR3 DNA: TGTGCCAGCAGTGGGACCTACAATGAGCAGTTCTTC.

This clonotype has only a few counts. The chain combines TRBV12-3 or TRBV12-4 with TRBJ2-3; TRBD2 agrees at 10 bases. The V gene end was trimmed by 1 base and the J gene end by 0 bases; junction bases not matched to a gene: 13. The CDR3 is 20 residues long. CDR3 sequence (DNA): TGTGCCAGCAGTTTAGTTGGGGTTTGGACTAGCGGAACTAGCACAGATACGCAGTATTTT. Translation gives CASSLVGVWTSGTSTDTQYF.

In this sample, this clonotype turned up a few times. The chain links TRBV5-1 to TRBJ2-5, with 10 bases aligning to TRBD2. Germline V gene sequence: CDR1 SGHRS, CDR2 YFSETQ. J was trimmed by 3 bases and V by 0 bases; bases with no gene match: 2. The CDR3 is 15 residues long. DNA for the CDR3: TGCGCCAGCAGCTTGGAACTAGCGGGGAAAGAGACCCAGTACTTC. This translates into CASSLELAGKETQYF.

The chain combines TRBV6-5 with TRBJ2-6; 8 bases are shared with TRBD2. Germline V gene lookup returns CDR1 MNHEY and CDR2 SVGAGI. The CDR3 totals 16 residues. Unmatched junction bases numbered 2, after V lost 2 bases and J lost 2 bases. In nucleotides, the CDR3 is TGTGCCAGCAGTTACCCGACTAGCGCTGGGGCCAACGTCCTGACTTTC. This translates into CASSYPTSAGANVLTF.

This clonotype was seen a handful of times. J is TRBJ2-7 and V is TRBV5-1; D is undetermined. From germline, CDR1 is SGHRS and CDR2 YFSETQ. V dropped 4 bases and J dropped 1 base, with 12 bases sitting between them. The CDR3 spans 14 residues. CDR3 amino acids: CASSLWSDSYEQYF. In DNA, the CDR3 is TGCGCCAGCAGCCTCTGGTCTGATTCCTACGAGCAGTACTTC.

There are a few counts of this clonotype. The chain recombines TRBV27 with TRBJ2-7, with 9 positions matching TRBD1. The trim removed 5 bases at V and 6 bases at J, leaving 11 bases unmatched. Per the germline V gene, CDR1 is MNHEY and CDR2 is SMNVEV (reference sequence). This CDR3 has 15 residues. In DNA, the CDR3 is TGTGCCAGCAGTACCACCGGGACAGGGATCCCCGAGCAGTACTTC. This encodes CASSTTGTGIPEQYF.

This chain uses TRBV29-1 with TRBJ2-1; 9 bases are a match to TRBD2. Per germline, CDR1 SQVTM and CDR2 ANQGSEA. Trimming at V came to 3 bases and at J to 0 bases, leaving 6 bases not matched to a gene. The CDR3 covers 16 residues. The CDR3 sequence is CSVEGGRESSYNEQFF. In DNA form, the CDR3 reads TGCAGCGTTGAGGGCGGGAGGGAGAGCTCCTACAATGAGCAGTTCTTC.

This clonotype was observed a few times. V gene TRBV6-1 combines with J gene TRBJ2-7; D not certain. This CDR3 has 12 amino acids. Per the germline V gene, CDR1 is MNHNS and CDR2 is SASEGT. V shed 1 base and J shed 8 bases, with 9 bases lying between them. The CDR3 nucleotides are TGTGCCAGCAGTGAAGTGTACTCCCAGCAGTACTTC. It translates to CASSEVYSQQYF.

The V and J genes are TRBV12-3 or TRBV12-4 and TRBJ2-7; maybe TRBD2 (5 bases). Trimming took off 3 bases at V and 6 bases at J, with 18 bases between the two ends. CDR3 length: 15 amino acids. The CDR3: CASSFMVPGVGEQYF. The CDR3 DNA sequence: TGTGCCAGCAGTTTTATGGTTCCCGGGGTGGGCGAGCAGTACTTC.

The table lists this clonotype with a few counts. V gene TRBV12-3 or TRBV12-4 combines with J gene TRBJ2-5, with D uncertain. V was clipped by 6 bases and J by 0 bases, with 11 bases between them. This CDR3 is built from 14 residues. The CDR3 spells CASSSLEYQETQYF. CDR3 nucleotides: TGTGCCAGCAGCTCCCTAGAGTACCAAGAGACCCAGTACTTC.

This clonotype was found a few times. The chain has TRBV11-2 and TRBJ2-1; TRBD2 matches 9 bases. This CDR3 has 16 amino acids. CDR1 and CDR2 (germline): SGHAT, FQNNGV. V was pared by 5 bases and J by 8 bases, with 13 bases of the junction left unmatched. The CDR3 DNA reads as TGTGCCAGCAGCCCGCCGGGGACTAGCAGGAACGATGAGCAGTTCTTC. Its translation is CASSPPGTSRNDEQFF.

This clonotype was found a few times. The J gene is TRBJ2-7, the V gene TRBV7-2; TRBD1 matches 8 bases. Germline values: CDR1 SGHTA, CDR2 FQGNSA. CDR3 size: 15 residues. Trimming removed 4 bases from V and 7 bases from J; junction bases left unmatched: 12. CDR3 nucleotides: TGTGCCAGCAGCTCCCCCGGCAGGGGGCTGAGAGAGCAGTACTTC. Translated, it gives CASSSPGRGLREQYF.

This clonotype was seen repeatedly, ten times or more. V usage is TRBV4-3 and J usage is TRBJ1-2; the D is unclear. Trimming took off 0 bases at V and 8 bases at J, with 13 bases between the two ends. Germline lookup yields CDR1 LGHNA and CDR2 YSLEER. This CDR3 comprises 14 residues. The CDR3 DNA reads as TGCGCCAGCAGCCAAGACTGGCCTCCAAGGGGCTACACCTTC. It codes for CASSQDWPPRGYTF.

This clonotype has just a few counts. The rearrangement joins TRBV29-1 to TRBJ2-7; D is perhaps TRBD1 (6 bases). The V and J ends lost 6 bases and 6 bases respectively, with 12 bases between them. Germline V gene data show CDR1 as SQVTM and CDR2 as ANQGSEA. CDR3 length: 11 amino acids. The CDR3, as DNA: TGCAGCGTAGTAACAGGGTTCGAGCAGTACTTC. Its protein is CSVVTGFEQYF.

This clonotype was seen more than once but under ten times. This chain links TRBV7-9 with TRBJ2-7; D possibly corresponds to TRBD1 (5 bases). Deletions cut 5 bases from V and 4 bases from J, with 12 bases between. There are 13 residues in the CDR3. Germline V gene data show CDR1 as SEHNR and CDR2 as FQNEAQ (reference sequence). This chain's CDR3 is CASSPGHGYEQYF. As DNA, the CDR3 is TGTGCCAGCAGCCCAGGACACGGGTACGAGCAGTACTTC.